The 20 T cell receptor beta chains given below trace back to one sample, sequenced in a study of patients and donors after allogeneic stem cell transplantation. TCRdb redid the calling of the RT-PCR reads with MiXCR, one entry per CDR3 protein. Found here are 200,000 to 250,000 distinct CDR3 sequences, 13% to 15% of them singletons; the top ten hold around a tenth. The sample comprised blood, either unsorted or a sorted T cell fraction (not recorded which). These TCRs come from a human donor who was either an allogeneic HSCT recipient or a stem cell or donor lymphocyte infusion donor (not recorded which). It is not recorded whose cells these are; they may come from a transplant donor.

The rearrangement joins TRBV29-1 to TRBJ1-2; D might be TRBD1 (6 bases). Germline loops: CDR1 SQVTM, CDR2 ANQGSEA. V was cut by 7 bases and J by 1 base, with 19 bases left in between. This CDR3 comprises 15 residues. The CDR3 is CSGGDTRTNNYGYTF. CDR3 bases: TGCAGCGGGGGGGACACCCGAACGAATAACTATGGCTACACCTTC.

In its sample, this clonotype was seen a few times. The chain recombines TRBV5-1 with TRBJ1-1; D perhaps matches TRBD1 (5 bases). The CDR3 length is 12 residues. V lost 4 bases and J 7 bases, leaving 11 bases between the germline ends. Germline CDR1 is SGHRS and CDR2 is YFSETQ. In DNA form, the CDR3 reads TGCGCCAGCAGCACGGAGGGGCTTGAAGCTTTCTTT. Its protein is CASSTEGLEAFF.

This clonotype appeared many times. The chain joins TRBV5-5 to TRBJ2-2, with 8 bases identical to TRBD2. Per germline, CDR1 SGHKS and CDR2 YYEKEE (reference sequence). The CDR3 extends over 15 amino acids. V lost 4 bases to trimming and J lost 6 bases; unmatched junction nucleotides: 8. The CDR3 nucleotides read TGTGCCAGCAGCCGAGCGGGAGTAATGGCCGGGGAGCTGTTTTTT. Translation gives CASSRAGVMAGELFF.

This clonotype showed up many times. J is TRBJ1-1 and V is TRBV3-1; the match to TRBD1 covers 7 bases. After removal of 5 bases from V and 2 bases from J, the junction contained 5 bases not matched to a gene. Germline CDR1 is LGHDT and CDR2 is YNNKEL (reference sequence). The CDR3 consists of 14 residues. CDR3 nucleotides: TGTGCCAGCAGCATGACAGGGTTAAACACTGAAGCTTTCTTT. Amino acid sequence: CASSMTGLNTEAFF.

J is TRBJ2-7 and V is TRBV12-3 or TRBV12-4; 12 bases match TRBD2. The junction had 8 bases not matched to a gene; V was cut back by 5 bases and J by 3 bases. The CDR3 has 16 amino acids. The CDR3 region has the DNA TGTGCCAGCAGTCCTAGGACTAGCGGGGCTATCTACGAGCAGTACTTC. This gives the protein CASSPRTSGAIYEQYF.

This clonotype was observed at least ten times. The V and J genes are TRBV2 and TRBJ1-1, with D possibly TRBD1 on 6 matching bases. V lost 3 bases, J lost 9 bases, and 17 bases lay in between. Germline CDR1 reads SNHLY; CDR2 reads FYNNEI. The CDR3 extends over 14 amino acids. CDR3 sequence reads: CASSEENREAKAFF. CDR3 bases: TGTGCCAGCAGTGAGGAGAACAGGGAAGCGAAAGCTTTCTTT.

V gene TRBV20-1 combines with J gene TRBJ1-2; TRBD1 matches 9 bases. The CDR3 has 12 residues. V trimming: 6 bases; J trimming: 8 bases; junction bases outside the gene matches: 7. Germline V CDR1 and CDR2: DFQATT, SNEGSKA (reference sequence). The CDR3 nucleotides read TGCAGTGCAGGACAGGGGATGGGCGGCTACACCTTC. Its translation is CSAGQGMGGYTF.

This clonotype has at least ten counts. The chain combines TRBV20-1 with TRBJ1-1; maybe TRBD1 (5 bases). V was shortened by 6 bases and J by 4 bases, with 12 bases between the two germline ends. The CDR3 loop spans 12 amino acids. Germline CDR1 DFQATT, CDR2 SNEGSKA (reference sequence). CDR3 coding DNA: TGCAGTGCCCAGGACATATCCACTGAAGCTTTCTTT. Translating it yields CSAQDISTEAFF.

This clonotype was observed at least ten times. V usage is TRBV5-1 and J usage is TRBJ2-7, with 8 bases lining up with TRBD2. Germline values: CDR1 SGHRS, CDR2 YFSETQ. The CDR3 spans 15 residues. Losses at the gene ends were 1 base for V and 1 base for J; bases not matched to a gene: 4. This CDR3 reads CASSLLPSGSYEQYF. For the CDR3, the DNA is TGCGCCAGCAGCTTGTTGCCTAGCGGGTCCTACGAGCAGTACTTC.

This clonotype showed up just a few times. The rearrangement links TRBV7-8 to TRBJ2-2; D unresolved. The V end was cut by 1 base, the J end by 3 bases, with 6 bases between. The length of the CDR3 is 14 residues. Germline V lookup: CDR1 SGHVS, CDR2 FQNEAQ. The CDR3 loop is CASSLVGYTGELFF. CDR3 coding DNA: TGTGCCAGCAGCTTAGTCGGTTACACCGGGGAGCTGTTTTTT.

V is TRBV7-8 and J is TRBJ1-2; D gene uncertain. The CDR3 covers 14 residues. Per the germline V gene, CDR1 is SGHVS and CDR2 is FQNEAQ. With 3 bases removed from V and 2 bases from J, the gap between germline ends came to 10 bases. CDR3 amino acids: CASSFTNTNYGYTF. CDR3 DNA sequence: TGTGCCAGCAGCTTTACAAATACCAACTATGGCTACACCTTC.

This clonotype has a count of ten or more. The chain is built from TRBV14 and TRBJ1-1; no clear D gene. The germline V gene encodes CDR1 SGHDN and CDR2 FVKESK. The CDR3 has 14 amino acids. V was cut by 4 bases and J by 1 base, with 10 bases left in between. CDR3 protein: CASSPYLQNTEAFF. CDR3 DNA: TGTGCCAGCAGCCCCTACTTACAGAACACTGAAGCTTTCTTT.

The chain uses TRBV12-3 or TRBV12-4 and TRBJ1-5; a possible D gene is TRBD1 (6 bases). The germline V and J ends were trimmed by 0 bases and 7 bases, with 10 bases remaining between them. The CDR3 covers 14 residues. The CDR3 here is CASSLARGGQPQHF. The CDR3 region has the DNA TGTGCCAGCAGTTTAGCCAGGGGAGGACAGCCCCAGCATTTT.

The chain is built from TRBV19 and TRBJ2-5; D not certain. The V and J ends lost 6 bases and 0 bases respectively, with 2 bases between them. This CDR3 spans 11 amino acids. Germline CDR1 and CDR2: LNHDA and SQIVND (reference sequence). The CDR3 DNA is TGTGCCAGTAGAGACCAAGAGACCCAGTACTTC. Protein product: CASRDQETQYF.

The V gene is TRBV19, the J gene TRBJ2-5, with D hard to call. Per the germline V gene, CDR1 is LNHDA and CDR2 is SQIVND (reference sequence). The CDR3 length is 12 residues. The V end lost 5 bases, the J end lost 4 bases, and 8 bases lay between the germline ends. CDR3 sequence: CASSGNGETQYF. CDR3 nucleotides: TGTGCCAGTAGTGGGAACGGAGAGACCCAGTACTTC.

This sequence joins TRBV5-1 and TRBJ1-2; D is unclear. Germline V lookup: CDR1 SGHRS, CDR2 YFSETQ. The CDR3 is 13 residues long. The V end was cut by 1 base, the J end by 6 bases, with 10 bases between. In DNA, the CDR3 is TGCGCCAGCAGCTTGAGGTCATACGATGGCTACACCTTC. Translation: CASSLRSYDGYTF. The whole variable domain, remainder taken from reference TRBV5-1 and TRBJ1-2, is KAGVTQTPRYLIKTRGQQVTLSCSPISGHRSVSWYQQTPGQGLQFLFEYFSETQRNKGNFPGRFSGRQFSNSRSEMNVSTLELGDSALYLCASSLRSYDGYTFGSGTRLTVV.

In this sample, this clonotype turned up many times. The chain uses TRBV3-1 and TRBJ2-7; TRBD1 might be the D (5 bases). Germline values: CDR1 LGHDT, CDR2 YNNKEL (reference sequence). The V gene lost 4 bases and the J gene lost 6 bases, with 16 bases spanning the gap. The CDR3 is 14 amino acids. CDR3 residues: CASSPQGEKGEQYF. Here the CDR3 DNA reads TGTGCCAGCAGCCCTCAGGGTGAAAAGGGCGAGCAGTACTTC.

This clonotype occurred many times. V usage is TRBV12-3 or TRBV12-4 and J usage is TRBJ2-1; D call uncertain. The CDR3 spans 12 residues. V gave up 1 base and J gave up 10 bases, with 8 bases separating them. CDR3 DNA: TGTGCCAGCAGTTTAGAAAGAAAAGAGCAGTTCTTC. Protein: CASSLERKEQFF.

CDR3 bases: TGTGCCTGGAGTGTATCCCCCTGGTCCCCCAACACTGAAGCTTTCTTT. Its translation: CAWSVSPWSPNTEAFF. The rearrangement uses TRBV30 and TRBJ1-1; no reliable D call. Germline CDR1 and CDR2: GTSNPN and SVGIG (reference sequence). The CDR3 runs to 16 residues. V lost 0 bases and J 2 bases, leaving 16 bases between the germline ends.

In its sample, this clonotype was seen a few times. This chain links TRBV2 with TRBJ2-1; 8 positions match TRBD1. The CDR3 sequence is 14 residues long. J lost 9 bases, V lost 5 bases, and 9 bases had no gene match. Germline loops: CDR1 SNHLY, CDR2 FYNNEI. The CDR3 sequence is CASSRMNTGGEQFF. In DNA form, the CDR3 reads TGTGCCAGCAGTAGAATGAATACAGGGGGTGAGCAGTTCTTC.